This T cell receptor beta chain was retrieved from a study of shared T cell receptors in the human thymus. Produced via immunoSEQ multiplex PCR; TCRdb's table is partial and in-frame only. This table holds hundreds of thousands of clones, about 89% found once. This sample also belongs to another study, concerning human thymus T cells.

The specimen was thymocytes. The receptor's source is a boy less than two years old with a congenital heart defect.

The CDR3 nucleotides read TGTGCCAGCAGCTTAGCGGCGGGGCACTCTGGAAACACCATATATTTT. This translates into CASSLAAGHSGNTIYF. This rearrangement joins TRBV7-2 to TRBJ1-3; D is possibly TRBD1 (5 bases). Germline assignment: CDR1 SGHTA and CDR2 FQGNSA. The CDR3 spans 16 residues. V was trimmed by 0 bases and J by 0 bases, leaving 9 bases between them.